The T cell receptor (beta chain) described here comes from a study of T cell changes during pregnancy in multiple sclerosis. The germline CDR1 and CDR2 sequences are LNHDA and SQIVND (reference sequence). Deletions cut 3 bases from V and 6 bases from J, with 12 bases between. This CDR3 has 14 amino acids. Method: immunoSEQ multiplex PCR; TCRdb's copy keeps in-frame clones and lacks some. This sample has over 50,000 clones, with around nine tenths found just once. The source was peripheral blood, collected in the third trimester of pregnancy. This TCR was sampled from a female donor in good health, enrolled as a control in a pregnancy study. The chain carries TRBV19 and TRBJ1-5, with a tentative D call TRBD1 (5 bases). The CDR3, as DNA: TGTGCCAGTAGTATCGGGGGGGGGTTTCAGCCCCAGCATTTT. This gives the protein CASSIGGGFQPQHF.